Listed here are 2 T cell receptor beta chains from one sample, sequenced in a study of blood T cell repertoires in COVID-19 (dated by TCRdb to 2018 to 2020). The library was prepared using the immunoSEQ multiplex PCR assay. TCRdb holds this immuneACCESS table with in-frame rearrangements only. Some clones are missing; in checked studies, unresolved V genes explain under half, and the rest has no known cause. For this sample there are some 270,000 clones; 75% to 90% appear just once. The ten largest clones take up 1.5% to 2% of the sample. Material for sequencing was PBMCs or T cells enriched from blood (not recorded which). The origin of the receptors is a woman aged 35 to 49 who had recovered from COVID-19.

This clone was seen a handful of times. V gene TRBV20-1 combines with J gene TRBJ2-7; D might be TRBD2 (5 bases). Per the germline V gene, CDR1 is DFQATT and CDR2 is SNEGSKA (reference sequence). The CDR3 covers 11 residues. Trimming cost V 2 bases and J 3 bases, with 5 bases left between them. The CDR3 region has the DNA TGCAGTGCTAGACGGGGCTACGAGCAGTACTTC. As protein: CSARRGYEQYF.

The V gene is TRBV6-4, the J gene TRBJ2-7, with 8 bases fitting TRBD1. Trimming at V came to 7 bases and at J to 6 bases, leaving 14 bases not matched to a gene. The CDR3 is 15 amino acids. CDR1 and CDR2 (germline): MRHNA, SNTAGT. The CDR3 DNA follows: TGTGCCAGCAACCCCCAGGGAACACAGGGGGGCGAGCAGTACTTC. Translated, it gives CASNPQGTQGGEQYF.